The 32 T cell receptor beta chains given below trace back to one sample, sequenced in a study of cytomegalovirus exposure and HLA in healthy donors. Primers included in the PCR were 60 Vbeta and 13 Jbeta primers. Only in-frame clones appear in the TCRdb table, and some are missing; sequencing was by immunoSEQ multiplex PCR. Of roughly 92,000 clones in the sample, about 80% were seen once. Source material: PBMCs. Receptors were obtained from a man aged 45-60 years in good health and CMV-seropositive.

The chain recombines TRBV7-9 with TRBJ2-5, with 9 bases identical to TRBD1. The CDR3 loop spans 14 amino acids. CDR1 SEHNR and CDR2 FQNEAQ come from the germline V gene (reference sequence). V lost 5 bases and J lost 3; bases outside the gene matches: 4. The CDR3, as DNA: TGTGCCAGCAGCCATGGACAGGGGAAAGAGACCCAGTACTTC. Residues: CASSHGQGKETQYF.

Relative to its sample, this clone is medium-sized (0.01 to 0.1%). CDR3 in amino acids: CASRPRGSTDTQYF. In nucleotides, the CDR3 is TGTGCCAGCAGGCCCAGGGGTAGCACAGATACGCAGTATTTT. The rearrangement joins TRBV6-5 to TRBJ2-3, with D tentatively TRBD1 (6 bases). V lost 6 bases, J lost 0 bases, and 10 bases lay in between. The germline gives CDR1 MNHEY, CDR2 SVGAGI. This CDR3 contains 14 residues.

A few counts support this clone. The chain is built from TRBV2 and TRBJ1-5; tentative D call: TRBD1 (5 bases). This CDR3 is 15 amino acids long. Germline CDR1 is SNHLY and CDR2 is FYNNEI. V was trimmed by 4 bases and J by 3 bases, leaving 13 bases between them. CDR3 nucleotide sequence: TGTGCCAGCAGTGCTCAGGGTGGCGACAATCAGCCCCAGCATTTT. Translation: CASSAQGGDNQPQHF. Using reference TRBV2 and TRBJ1-5 for the parts outside the CDR3, the full variable domain is EPEVTQTPSHQVTQMGQEVILRCVPISNHLYFYWYRQILGQKVEFLVSFYNNEISEKSEIFDDQFSVERPDGSNFTLKIRSTKLEDSAMYFCASSAQGGDNQPQHFGDGTRLSIL.

The rearrangement joins TRBV6-1 to TRBJ2-5; 11 bases are shared with TRBD2. CDR3 size: 15 residues. The germline V gene has CDR1 MNHNS and CDR2 SASEGT. J gave up 4 bases and V 4 bases, and 5 bases lay outside the gene matches. Here the CDR3 reads CASSAASGRIETQYF. The CDR3 region has the DNA TGTGCCAGCAGTGCGGCTAGCGGGAGGATAGAGACCCAGTACTTC.

The chain links TRBV27 to TRBJ2-7; the match to TRBD1 covers 7 bases. Trimming took 5 bases from V and 4 from J; bases not matched to a gene: 8. CDR3 length: 14 amino acids. The germline V gene has CDR1 MNHEY and CDR2 SMNVEV (reference sequence). The CDR3 DNA is TGTGCCAGCAGTCCCCCGCCAGGGGGTTACGAGCAGTACTTC. Its protein product is CASSPPPGGYEQYF.

The rearrangement joins TRBV9 to TRBJ1-2; 10 bases line up with TRBD1. This CDR3 region has 14 residues. Germline V gene lookup returns CDR1 SGDLS and CDR2 YYNGEE. J gave up 2 bases and V 2 bases, and 0 bases lay outside the gene matches. The CDR3 is CASSVGQGNYGYTF. As DNA, the CDR3 is TGTGCCAGCAGCGTGGGACAGGGGAACTATGGCTACACCTTC.

This clone occurred a few times. The genes are TRBV19 and TRBJ2-1; 11 nucleotides line up with TRBD2. Germline V lookup: CDR1 LNHDA, CDR2 SQIVND (reference sequence). The V gene end was trimmed by 9 bases and the J gene end by 5 bases; junction bases not matched to a gene: 15. The CDR3 has 17 residues. The CDR3 region has the DNA TGTGCCAGCTGTAATCCCGGGACTAGCGGCGGTCACAATGAGCAGTTCTTC. It codes for CASCNPGTSGGHNEQFF. Full variable domain (remainder filled in from reference TRBV19 and TRBJ2-1): DGGITQSPKYLFRKEGQNVTLSCEQNLNHDAMYWYRQDPGQGLRLIYYSQIVNDFQKGDIAEGYSVSREKKESFPLTVTSAQKNPTAFYLCASCNPGTSGGHNEQFFGPGTRLTVL.

The CDR3 sequence is CASMKEGDTEAFF. As DNA, the CDR3 is TGTGCCAGCATGAAGGAGGGCGACACTGAAGCTTTCTTT. The rearrangement links TRBV7-9 to TRBJ1-1; D gene uncertain. This CDR3 is built from 13 residues. CDR1 SEHNR and CDR2 FQNEAQ come from the germline V gene (reference sequence). V lost 7 bases and J 3 bases, leaving 12 bases between the germline ends.

Worth noting for this clone: At one boundary the junction diverges from the germline segment, which might be a read error. The J gene is TRBJ2-7, the V gene TRBV19, with 12 bases identical to TRBD2. This CDR3 comprises 14 residues. Germline CDR1 LNHDA, CDR2 SQIVND (reference sequence). CDR3 loop: CVSSTTSGSYEQYF. The CDR3 region has the DNA TGTGTCAGTAGTACGACTAGCGGGAGCTACGAGCAGTACTTC.

The V and J genes are TRBV2 and TRBJ1-1; TRBD1 aligns across 7 bases. The length of the CDR3 is 12 residues. V gave up 1 base and J gave up 11 bases; unmatched junction bases: 4. Germline CDR1 reads SNHLY; CDR2 reads FYNNEI. DNA of the CDR3: TGTGCCAGCAGTGAAGGCAGGGGGGACGCTTTCTTT. Amino acids: CASSEGRGDAFF.

This CDR3 is CASSFGRGMMDEQYF. For the CDR3, the DNA is TGTGCCAGCAGTTTCGGGCGGGGGATGATGGACGAGCAGTACTTC. This sequence joins TRBV6-5 and TRBJ2-7, with 7 positions matching TRBD2. The V and J ends lost 4 bases and 5 bases, in that order; junction bases with no gene match: 11. The CDR3 is made up of 15 amino acids. Germline V lookup: CDR1 MNHEY, CDR2 SVGAGI.

This clone was seen once. The chain combines TRBV27 with TRBJ2-1, with TRBD2 as a possible D gene (5 bases). This CDR3 contains 15 residues. Deletions cut 2 bases from V and 4 bases from J, with 12 bases between. The germline gives CDR1 MNHEY, CDR2 SMNVEV (reference sequence). This CDR3 is CASSLRAGPYNEQFF. For the CDR3, the DNA is TGTGCCAGCAGTTTAAGGGCGGGCCCTTACAATGAGCAGTTCTTC.

This chain connects TRBV7-9 to TRBJ2-7; 8 nucleotides line up with TRBD1. This CDR3 is 15 amino acids long. Trimming at V came to 3 bases and at J to 1 base, leaving 5 bases not matched to a gene. Looked up from germline, CDR1 is SEHNR and CDR2 is FQNEAQ (reference sequence). This chain's CDR3 is CASSFGQGASYEQYF. The CDR3 DNA follows: TGTGCCAGCAGCTTTGGGCAGGGGGCATCCTACGAGCAGTACTTC.

This clone was seen more than once but under ten times. The chain is built from TRBV6-1 and TRBJ1-4; D not resolved. Per the germline V gene, CDR1 is MNHNS and CDR2 is SASEGT. Trimming took off 7 bases at V and 4 bases at J, with 16 bases between the two ends. CDR3 length: 15 residues. This chain's CDR3 is CASTQLGFGNEKLFF. Here the CDR3 DNA reads TGTGCCAGCACTCAGCTCGGGTTCGGTAATGAAAAACTGTTTTTT.

The chain uses TRBV4-1 and TRBJ1-1; 7 nucleotides match TRBD1. The germline gives CDR1 MGHRA, CDR2 YSYEKL. This CDR3 region has 14 residues. After removal of 3 bases from V and 7 bases from J, the junction contained 8 bases not matched to a gene. The CDR3 DNA is TGCGCCAGCAGCCAGCCAGACAGGGATGGTGAAGCTTTCTTT. This sequence encodes CASSQPDRDGEAFF.

This sequence joins TRBV6-1 and TRBJ2-5, with 9 bases aligning to TRBD2. The tail of the sequence fits TRBJ2-7 better, so the J call may be wrong. Germline CDR1 reads MNHNS; CDR2 reads SASEGT. The CDR3 is 15 amino acids. The CDR3 sequence is CASTPQAGGPYEQYF. The CDR3 bases are TGTGCCAGCACACCGCAAGCGGGAGGTCCCTACGAGCAGTACTTC.

The J gene is TRBJ1-5, the V gene TRBV30, with 7 bases matching TRBD1. Germline trimming cut 6 bases from V and 7 bases from J; bases unmatched to any gene: 3. This CDR3 is 11 amino acids long. The germline gives CDR1 GTSNPN, CDR2 SVGIG (reference sequence). The CDR3 DNA is TGTGCCTGCTCGACAGGGCAGCCCCAGCATTTT. It codes for CACSTGQPQHF. Full variable domain (rest looked up from reference TRBV30 and TRBJ1-5): SQTIHQWPATLVQPVGSPLSLECTVEGTSNPNLYWYRQAAGRGLQLLFYSVGIGQISSEVPQNLSASRPQDRQFILSSKKLLLSDSGFYLCACSTGQPQHFGDGTRLSIL.

CDR3 loop: CASSAHPLVNPHYNEQFF. The CDR3 coding sequence is TGTGCCAGCAGCGCCCACCCTCTTGTCAACCCACATTACAATGAGCAGTTCTTC. The chain links TRBV9 to TRBJ2-1; unclear D gene. V lost 3 bases and J lost 4, with 23 bases in between. From germline, CDR1 is SGDLS and CDR2 YYNGEE. The CDR3 runs to 18 residues.

The chain recombines TRBV27 with TRBJ2-5; TRBD2 might be the D (6 bases). There are 13 residues in the CDR3. In germline, CDR1 is MNHEY, CDR2 SMNVEV (reference sequence). V gave up 5 bases and J gave up 2 bases, with 9 bases separating them. The CDR3 here is CASSGGLQETQYF. In nucleotides, the CDR3 is TGTGCCAGCAGTGGGGGACTTCAAGAGACCCAGTACTTC.

The chain carries TRBV4-2 and TRBJ1-3, with 7 bases aligning to TRBD1. The germline CDR1 and CDR2 sequences are LGHNA and YNFKEQ. This CDR3 region has 14 residues. The V gene end was trimmed by 4 bases and the J gene end by 4 bases; junction bases not matched to a gene: 4. CDR3: CASSPGDRGNTIYF. CDR3 bases: TGTGCCAGCAGCCCCGGGGACAGAGGAAACACCATATATTTT.

This chain joins TRBV25-1 and TRBJ1-2; 8 bases are shared with TRBD1. There are 15 residues in the CDR3. V lost 6 bases and J lost 1; bases outside the gene matches: 7. Germline CDR1 MGHDK, CDR2 SYGVNS. The CDR3 DNA follows: TGTGCCAGCAGACCTCAGGGGGCCAGTAACTATGGCTACACCTTC. Translated, it gives CASRPQGASNYGYTF.

The chain recombines TRBV29-1 with TRBJ2-7; 8 bases agree with TRBD2. This CDR3 comprises 14 residues. The J segment lost 0 bases and the V segment lost 7 bases, leaving 8 bases of the junction unmatched. Looked up from germline, CDR1 is SQVTM and CDR2 is ANQGSEA. The CDR3 coding sequence is TGCAGCGCCGGAGGTAGCGGGAACTCCTACGAGCAGTACTTC. Protein: CSAGGSGNSYEQYF.

V and J are TRBV30 and TRBJ1-2; the D gene is possibly TRBD1 (6 bases). Germline V gives CDR1 GTSNPN, CDR2 SVGIG (reference sequence). The CDR3 is 12 amino acids. V gave up 2 bases and J gave up 8 bases, with 12 bases separating them. The CDR3 DNA reads TGTGCCTGGAGTCCAAACGACAGGGGCTACACCTTC. Translation: CAWSPNDRGYTF.

The chain employs TRBV13 and TRBJ1-1; 8 positions agree with TRBD1. Germline assignment: CDR1 PRHDT and CDR2 FYEKMQ (reference sequence). The CDR3 spans 14 residues. The J segment lost 3 bases and the V segment lost 5 bases, leaving 5 bases of the junction unmatched. The DNA for the CDR3 is TGTGCCAGCAGCCTGGGACAGGCGGACACTGAAGCTTTCTTT. Translation gives CASSLGQADTEAFF.

The chain has TRBV2 and TRBJ2-2, with a possible D match to TRBD1 (7 bases). This CDR3 spans 16 amino acids. V was trimmed by 7 bases and J by 4 bases, leaving 19 bases between them. The germline gives CDR1 SNHLY, CDR2 FYNNEI. DNA for the CDR3: TGTGCCAGCACAGGGGGGTTACCCATACTCACCGGGGAGCTGTTTTTT. Amino acids: CASTGGLPILTGELFF. Complete variable domain (other parts from reference TRBV2 and TRBJ2-2): EPEVTQTPSHQVTQMGQEVILRCVPISNHLYFYWYRQILGQKVEFLVSFYNNEISEKSEIFDDQFSVERPDGSNFTLKIRSTKLEDSAMYFCASTGGLPILTGELFFGEGSRLTVL.

This chain joins TRBV5-4 and TRBJ2-1; tentatively, D is TRBD2 (5 bases). Germline CDR1 and CDR2: SGHNT and YYREEE (reference sequence). Trimming shortened V by 4 bases and J by 0 bases, and 17 bases separated the two germline ends. This CDR3 spans 17 amino acids. The DNA of the CDR3 is TGTGCCAGCAGCGCCGGAGGCGGTATGAGCTCCTACAATGAGCAGTTCTTC. Translated: CASSAGGGMSSYNEQFF.

The chain is built from TRBV2 and TRBJ2-3, with a tentative D call TRBD1 (6 bases). The length of the CDR3 is 15 residues. CDR1 and CDR2 from the germline V gene are SNHLY and FYNNEI. V was pared by 4 bases and J by 2 bases, with 13 bases between. Here the CDR3 reads CASSVDRPHTDTQYF. CDR3 DNA: TGTGCCAGCAGTGTAGACAGGCCCCACACAGATACGCAGTATTTT.

V usage is TRBV7-6 and J usage is TRBJ2-5; D perhaps matches TRBD2 (6 bases). TRBJ2-7 matches the DNA end more closely, so the J call is doubtful. CDR1 is SGHVS and CDR2 is FNYEAQ in the germline V gene. This CDR3 has 16 residues. CDR3 coding DNA: TGTGCCAGCAGCTTATTCCCCCGGGGGAACTCCTACGAGCAGTACTTC. Its translation: CASSLFPRGNSYEQYF.

This chain links TRBV5-4 with TRBJ2-7; 9 bases agree with TRBD2. CDR1 SGHNT and CDR2 YYREEE come from the germline V gene (reference sequence). The CDR3 loop spans 15 amino acids. After removal of 0 bases from V and 2 bases from J, the junction contained 3 bases not matched to a gene. This chain's CDR3 is CASSLGLAEAYEQYF. The CDR3 DNA follows: TGTGCCAGCAGCTTGGGACTAGCGGAAGCCTACGAGCAGTACTTC.

The rearrangement joins TRBV19 to TRBJ2-3, with 8 nucleotides matching TRBD1. Germline CDR1 LNHDA, CDR2 SQIVND (reference sequence). V lost 5 bases and J lost 4; bases outside the gene matches: 8. This CDR3 has 15 residues. CDR3 coding DNA: TGTGCCAGTAGTCCCTGGACAGGGTTTCCAGATACGCAGTATTTT. Its protein product is CASSPWTGFPDTQYF.

On this clone: A junction end diverges from the germline sequence, so it may reflect a read error. The J gene is TRBJ2-1, the V gene TRBV2, with no clear D. The CDR3 runs to 12 residues. Germline assignment: CDR1 SNHLY and CDR2 FYNNEI. CDR3 nucleotide sequence: TGTGCCAGCAGTGAAGGTGGTTATGAGCGGTTCTTC. It encodes CASSEGGYERFF.

The V gene is TRBV30, the J gene TRBJ2-5; possible D gene TRBD1, 6 bases. V dropped 3 bases and J dropped 4 bases, with 15 bases sitting between them. CDR1 GTSNPN and CDR2 SVGIG come from the germline V gene (reference sequence). This CDR3 has 14 residues. CDR3 loop: CAWRRRGGAETQYF. CDR3 coding DNA: TGTGCCTGGAGAAGAAGAGGGGGTGCAGAGACCCAGTACTTC. Full variable domain (rest looked up from reference TRBV30 and TRBJ2-5): SQTIHQWPATLVQPVGSPLSLECTVEGTSNPNLYWYRQAAGRGLQLLFYSVGIGQISSEVPQNLSASRPQDRQFILSSKKLLLSDSGFYLCAWRRRGGAETQYFGPGTRLLVL.